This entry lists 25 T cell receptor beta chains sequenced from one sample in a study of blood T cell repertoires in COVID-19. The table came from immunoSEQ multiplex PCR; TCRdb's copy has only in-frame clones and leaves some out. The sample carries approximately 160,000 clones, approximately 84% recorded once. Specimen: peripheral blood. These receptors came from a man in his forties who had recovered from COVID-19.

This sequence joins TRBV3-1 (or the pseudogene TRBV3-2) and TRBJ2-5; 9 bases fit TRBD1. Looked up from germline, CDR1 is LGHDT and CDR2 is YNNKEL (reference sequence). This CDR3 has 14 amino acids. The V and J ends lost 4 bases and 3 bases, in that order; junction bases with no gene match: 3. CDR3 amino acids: CASSPRDREETQYF. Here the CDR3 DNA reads TGTGCCAGCAGCCCCCGGGACAGGGAAGAGACCCAGTACTTC.

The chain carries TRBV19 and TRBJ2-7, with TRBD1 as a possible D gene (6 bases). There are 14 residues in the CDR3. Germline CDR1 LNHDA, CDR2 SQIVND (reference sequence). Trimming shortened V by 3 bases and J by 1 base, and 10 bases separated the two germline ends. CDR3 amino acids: CASSIETGSYEQYF. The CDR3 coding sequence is TGTGCCAGTAGTATCGAGACAGGTTCCTACGAGCAGTACTTC. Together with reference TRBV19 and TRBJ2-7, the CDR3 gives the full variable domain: DGGITQSPKYLFRKEGQNVTLSCEQNLNHDAMYWYRQDPGQGLRLIYYSQIVNDFQKGDIAEGYSVSREKKESFPLTVTSAQKNPTAFYLCASSIETGSYEQYFGPGTRLTVT.

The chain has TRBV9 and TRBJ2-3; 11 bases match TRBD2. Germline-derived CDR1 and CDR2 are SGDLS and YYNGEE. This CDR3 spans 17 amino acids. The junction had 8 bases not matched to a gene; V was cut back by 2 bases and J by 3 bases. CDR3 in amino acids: CASSVLAGGPQTDTQYF. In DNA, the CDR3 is TGTGCCAGCAGCGTGTTAGCGGGGGGGCCTCAAACAGATACGCAGTATTTT.

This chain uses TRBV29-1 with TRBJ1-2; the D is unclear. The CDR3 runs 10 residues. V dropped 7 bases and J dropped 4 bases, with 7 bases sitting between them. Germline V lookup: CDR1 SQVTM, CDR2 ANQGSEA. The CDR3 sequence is CSAPGYGYTF. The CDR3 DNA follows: TGCAGCGCCCCCGGCTATGGCTACACCTTC.

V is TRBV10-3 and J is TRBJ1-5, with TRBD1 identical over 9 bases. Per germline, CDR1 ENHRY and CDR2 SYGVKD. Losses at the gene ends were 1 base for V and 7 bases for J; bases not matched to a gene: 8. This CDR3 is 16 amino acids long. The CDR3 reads CAISELWTGEKQPQHF. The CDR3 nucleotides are TGTGCCATCAGTGAGTTATGGACAGGGGAGAAACAGCCCCAGCATTTT.

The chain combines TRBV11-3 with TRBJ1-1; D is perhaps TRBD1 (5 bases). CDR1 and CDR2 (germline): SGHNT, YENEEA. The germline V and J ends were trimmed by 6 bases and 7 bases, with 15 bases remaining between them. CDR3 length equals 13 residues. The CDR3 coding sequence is TGTGCCAGCAGTCACGGGGGTATTGGTGAAGCTTTCTTT. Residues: CASSHGGIGEAFF.

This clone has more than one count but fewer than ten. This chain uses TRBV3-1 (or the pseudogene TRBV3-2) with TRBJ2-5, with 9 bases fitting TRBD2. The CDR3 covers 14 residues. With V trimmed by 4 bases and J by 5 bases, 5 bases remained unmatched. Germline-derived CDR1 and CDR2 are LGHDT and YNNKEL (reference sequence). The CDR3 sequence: CASSRGGAFETQYF. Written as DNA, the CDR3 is TGTGCCAGCAGCCGCGGGGGGGCCTTTGAGACCCAGTACTTC.

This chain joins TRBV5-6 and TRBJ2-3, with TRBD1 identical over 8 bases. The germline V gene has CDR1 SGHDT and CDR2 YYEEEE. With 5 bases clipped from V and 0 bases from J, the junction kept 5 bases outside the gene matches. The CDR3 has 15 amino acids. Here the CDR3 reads CASRDRGHSTDTQYF. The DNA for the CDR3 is TGTGCCAGCAGAGACAGGGGTCATAGCACAGATACGCAGTATTTT.

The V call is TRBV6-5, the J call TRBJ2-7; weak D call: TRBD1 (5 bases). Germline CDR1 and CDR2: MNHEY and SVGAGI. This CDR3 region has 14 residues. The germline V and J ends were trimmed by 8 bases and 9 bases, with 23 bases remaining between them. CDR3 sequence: CASGQYRQSGGQYF. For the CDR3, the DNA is TGTGCCAGCGGACAATATAGACAGAGTGGCGGGCAGTACTTC.

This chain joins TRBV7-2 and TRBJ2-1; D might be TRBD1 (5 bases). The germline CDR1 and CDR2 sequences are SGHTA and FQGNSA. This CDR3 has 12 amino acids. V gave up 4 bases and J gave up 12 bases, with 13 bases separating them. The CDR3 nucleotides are TGTGCCAGCAGCTCCGACAGAATGCTGCAGTTCTTC. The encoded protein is CASSSDRMLQFF.

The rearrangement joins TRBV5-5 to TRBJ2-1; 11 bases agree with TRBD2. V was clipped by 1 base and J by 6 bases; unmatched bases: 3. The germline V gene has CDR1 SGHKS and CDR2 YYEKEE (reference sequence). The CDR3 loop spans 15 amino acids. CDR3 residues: CASSLLAGGGNEQFF. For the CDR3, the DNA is TGTGCCAGCAGCTTGTTAGCGGGAGGGGGCAATGAGCAGTTCTTC.

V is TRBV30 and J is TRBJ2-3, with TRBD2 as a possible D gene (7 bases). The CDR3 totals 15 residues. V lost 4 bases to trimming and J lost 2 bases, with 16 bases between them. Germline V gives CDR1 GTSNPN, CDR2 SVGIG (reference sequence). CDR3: CAWTPTGGSTDTQYF. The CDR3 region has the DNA TGTGCCTGGACTCCAACGGGGGGCTCCACAGATACGCAGTATTTT.

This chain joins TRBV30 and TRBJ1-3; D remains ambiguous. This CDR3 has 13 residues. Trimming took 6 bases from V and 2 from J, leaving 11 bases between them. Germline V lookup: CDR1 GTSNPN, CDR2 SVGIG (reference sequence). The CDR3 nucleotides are TGTGCCTGTACCAGGAGGGCTGGAAACACCATATATTTT. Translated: CACTRRAGNTIYF. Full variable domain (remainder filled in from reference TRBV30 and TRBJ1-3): SQTIHQWPATLVQPVGSPLSLECTVEGTSNPNLYWYRQAAGRGLQLLFYSVGIGQISSEVPQNLSASRPQDRQFILSSKKLLLSDSGFYLCACTRRAGNTIYFGEGSWLTVV.

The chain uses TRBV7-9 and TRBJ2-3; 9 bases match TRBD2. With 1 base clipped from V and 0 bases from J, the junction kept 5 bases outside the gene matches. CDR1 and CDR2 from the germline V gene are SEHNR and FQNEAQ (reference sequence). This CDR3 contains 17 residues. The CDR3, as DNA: TGTGCCAGCAGCTTAGGTGGACTAGCGACTAGCACAGATACGCAGTATTTT. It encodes CASSLGGLATSTDTQYF.

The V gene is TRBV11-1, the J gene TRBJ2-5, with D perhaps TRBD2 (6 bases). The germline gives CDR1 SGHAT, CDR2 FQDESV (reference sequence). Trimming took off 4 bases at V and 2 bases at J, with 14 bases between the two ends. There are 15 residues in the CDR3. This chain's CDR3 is CASSSGGRGQETQYF. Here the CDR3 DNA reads TGTGCCAGCAGCTCCGGGGGTAGGGGTCAAGAGACCCAGTACTTC.

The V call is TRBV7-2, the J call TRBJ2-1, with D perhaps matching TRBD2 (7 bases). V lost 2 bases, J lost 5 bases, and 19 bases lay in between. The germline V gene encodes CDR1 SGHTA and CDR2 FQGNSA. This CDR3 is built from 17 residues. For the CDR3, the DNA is TGTGCCAGCAGCTTACCCCGGGGCGGGGGCTCGAACAATGAGCAGTTCTTC. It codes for CASSLPRGGGSNNEQFF.

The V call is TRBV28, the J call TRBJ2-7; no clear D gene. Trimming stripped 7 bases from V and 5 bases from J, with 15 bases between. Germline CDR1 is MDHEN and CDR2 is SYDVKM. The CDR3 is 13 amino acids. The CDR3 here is CASTRLRVHEQYF. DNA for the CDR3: TGTGCCAGCACCCGACTCCGGGTCCACGAGCAGTACTTC.

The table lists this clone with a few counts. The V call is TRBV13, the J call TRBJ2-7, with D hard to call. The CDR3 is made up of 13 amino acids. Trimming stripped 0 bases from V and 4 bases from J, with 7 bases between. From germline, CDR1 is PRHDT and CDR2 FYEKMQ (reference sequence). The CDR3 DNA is TGTGCCAGCAGCTTAGGCACGGTTTACGAGCAGTACTTC. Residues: CASSLGTVYEQYF.

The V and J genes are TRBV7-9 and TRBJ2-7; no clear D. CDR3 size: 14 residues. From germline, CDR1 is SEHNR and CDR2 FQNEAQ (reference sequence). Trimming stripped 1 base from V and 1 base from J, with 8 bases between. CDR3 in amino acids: CASSLGQISYEQYF. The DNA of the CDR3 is TGTGCCAGCAGCTTAGGTCAGATTTCCTACGAGCAGTACTTC.

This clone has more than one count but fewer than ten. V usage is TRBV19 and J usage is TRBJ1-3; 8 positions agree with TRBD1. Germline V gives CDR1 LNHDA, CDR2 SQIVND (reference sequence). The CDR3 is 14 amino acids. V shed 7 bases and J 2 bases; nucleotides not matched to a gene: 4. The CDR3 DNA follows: TGTGCCAGTACGGACAGGGCGGCTGGAAACACCATATATTTT. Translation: CASTDRAAGNTIYF.

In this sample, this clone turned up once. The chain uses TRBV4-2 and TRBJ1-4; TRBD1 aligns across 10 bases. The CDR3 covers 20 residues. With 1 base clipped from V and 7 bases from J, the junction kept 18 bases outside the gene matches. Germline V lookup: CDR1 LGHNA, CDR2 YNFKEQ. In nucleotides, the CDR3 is TGTGCCAGCAGCCAAGGCCAGACGTCCCGGGACAGGGGCCGGGGTGAAAAACTGTTTTTT. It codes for CASSQGQTSRDRGRGEKLFF.

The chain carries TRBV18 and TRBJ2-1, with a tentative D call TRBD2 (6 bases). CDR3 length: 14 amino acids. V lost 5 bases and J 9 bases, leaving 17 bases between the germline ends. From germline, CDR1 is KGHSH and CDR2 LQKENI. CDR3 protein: CASSAVLEGAEQFF. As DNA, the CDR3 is TGTGCCAGCTCAGCGGTCCTGGAGGGAGCTGAGCAGTTCTTC.

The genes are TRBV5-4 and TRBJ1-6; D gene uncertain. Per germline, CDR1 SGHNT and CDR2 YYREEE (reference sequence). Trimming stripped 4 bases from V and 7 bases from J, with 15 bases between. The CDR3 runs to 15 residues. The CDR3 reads CASSLTGSSNSPLHF. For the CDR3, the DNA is TGTGCCAGCAGCCTTACCGGGAGTTCAAATTCACCCCTCCACTTT.

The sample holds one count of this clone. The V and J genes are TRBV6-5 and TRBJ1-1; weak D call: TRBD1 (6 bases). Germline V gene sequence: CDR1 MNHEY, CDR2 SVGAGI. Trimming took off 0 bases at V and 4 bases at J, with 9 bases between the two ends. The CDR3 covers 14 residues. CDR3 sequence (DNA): TGTGCCAGCAGTTACTCGGGGGGGCCCACTGAAGCTTTCTTT. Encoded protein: CASSYSGGPTEAFF.

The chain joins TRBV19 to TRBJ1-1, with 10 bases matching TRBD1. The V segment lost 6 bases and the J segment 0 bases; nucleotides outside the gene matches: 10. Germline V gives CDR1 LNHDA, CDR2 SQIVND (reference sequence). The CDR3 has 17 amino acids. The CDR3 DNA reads TGTGCCAGTAGATCGGTGGGGACAGGGGCCATGAACACTGAAGCTTTCTTT. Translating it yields CASRSVGTGAMNTEAFF.